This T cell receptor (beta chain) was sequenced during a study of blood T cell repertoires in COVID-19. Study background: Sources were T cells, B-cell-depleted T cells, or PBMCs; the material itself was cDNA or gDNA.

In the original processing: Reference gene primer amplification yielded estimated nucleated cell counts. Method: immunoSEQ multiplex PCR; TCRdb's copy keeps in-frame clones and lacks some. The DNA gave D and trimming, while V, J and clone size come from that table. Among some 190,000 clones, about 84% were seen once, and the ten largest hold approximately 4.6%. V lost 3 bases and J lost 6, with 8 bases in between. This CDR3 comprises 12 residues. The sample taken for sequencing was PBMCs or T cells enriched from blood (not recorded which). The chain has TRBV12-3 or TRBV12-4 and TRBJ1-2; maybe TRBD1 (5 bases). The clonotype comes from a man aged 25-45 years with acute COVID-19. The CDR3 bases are TGTGCCAGCAGTTTTGGGGGGAATGGCTACACCTTC. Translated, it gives CASSFGGNGYTF.